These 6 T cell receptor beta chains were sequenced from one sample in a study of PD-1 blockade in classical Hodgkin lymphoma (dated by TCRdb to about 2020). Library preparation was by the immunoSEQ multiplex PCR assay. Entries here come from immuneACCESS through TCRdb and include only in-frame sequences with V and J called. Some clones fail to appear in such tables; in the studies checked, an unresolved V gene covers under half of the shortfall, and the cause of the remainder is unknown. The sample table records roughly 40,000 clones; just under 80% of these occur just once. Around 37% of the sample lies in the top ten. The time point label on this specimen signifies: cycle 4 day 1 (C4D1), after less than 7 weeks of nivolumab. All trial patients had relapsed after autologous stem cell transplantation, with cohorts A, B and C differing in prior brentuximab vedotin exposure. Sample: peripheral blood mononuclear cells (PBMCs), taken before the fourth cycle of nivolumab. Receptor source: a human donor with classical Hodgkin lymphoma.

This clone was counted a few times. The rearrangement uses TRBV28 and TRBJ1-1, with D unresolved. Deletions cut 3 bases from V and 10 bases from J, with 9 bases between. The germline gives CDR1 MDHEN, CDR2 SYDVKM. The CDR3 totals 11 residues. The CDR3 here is CASSFFYGAFF. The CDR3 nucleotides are TGTGCCAGCAGTTTCTTTTACGGAGCTTTCTTT.

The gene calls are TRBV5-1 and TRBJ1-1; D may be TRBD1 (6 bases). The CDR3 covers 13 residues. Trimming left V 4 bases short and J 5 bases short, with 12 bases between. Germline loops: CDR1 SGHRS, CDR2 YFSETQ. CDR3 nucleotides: TGCGCCAGCAGCACTACCGACAGGACTGAAGCTTTCTTT. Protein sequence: CASSTTDRTEAFF.

CDR3: CASRDPGRGTEAFF. As DNA, the CDR3 is TGTGCCAGCAGAGACCCGGGCAGGGGTACTGAAGCTTTCTTT. This chain joins TRBV6-5 and TRBJ1-1, with D tentatively TRBD1 (6 bases). With 6 bases removed from V and 5 bases from J, the gap between germline ends came to 16 bases. Germline V lookup: CDR1 MNHEY, CDR2 SVGAGI. The CDR3 loop spans 14 amino acids.

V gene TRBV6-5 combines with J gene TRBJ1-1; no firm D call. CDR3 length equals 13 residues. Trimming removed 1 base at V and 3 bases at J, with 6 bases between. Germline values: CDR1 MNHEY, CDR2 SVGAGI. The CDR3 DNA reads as TGTGCCAGCAGTTACTTGGGAGACACTGAAGCTTTCTTT. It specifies CASSYLGDTEAFF.

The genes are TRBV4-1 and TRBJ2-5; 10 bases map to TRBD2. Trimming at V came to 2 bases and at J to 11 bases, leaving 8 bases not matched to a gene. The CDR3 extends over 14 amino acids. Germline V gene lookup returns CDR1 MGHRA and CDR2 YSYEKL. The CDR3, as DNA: TGCGCCAGCAGCCAACCCGGGACTAGCGAAGTGCAGTACTTC. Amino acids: CASSQPGTSEVQYF.

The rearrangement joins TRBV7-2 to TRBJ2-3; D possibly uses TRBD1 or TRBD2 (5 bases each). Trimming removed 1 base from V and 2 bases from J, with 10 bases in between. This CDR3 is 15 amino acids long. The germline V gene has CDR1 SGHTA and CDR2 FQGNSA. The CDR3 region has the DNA TGTGCCAGCAGCTTAGGGGACGGATCCACAGATACGCAGTATTTT. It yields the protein CASSLGDGSTDTQYF.